This paragraph reports one TCR beta chain. Its cognate antigen is unknown. The PCR used 60 Vbeta and 13 Jbeta primers. Profiling relied on immunoSEQ multiplex PCR, and the TCRdb table lists in-frame clones only, not all of them. The sample records roughly 76,000 clones, roughly 89% being singletons. The source of the sample is a study of cytomegalovirus exposure and HLA in healthy donors. Study results and caveats: Evidence from a later analysis indicated that most CMV-associated TCR beta chains looked HLA-restricted.

Sequenced sample: PBMCs. This TCR derives from a woman aged 30 to 39 in good health and CMV-seronegative.

The CDR3 loop reads CASSPELASDEQFF. CDR3 in DNA: TGTGCCAGCAGCCCCGAGCTAGCGTCGGATGAGCAGTTCTTC. The chain uses TRBV5-4 and TRBJ2-1, with a tentative D call TRBD2 (6 bases). The germline V and J ends were trimmed by 4 bases and 8 bases, with 16 bases remaining between them. In germline, CDR1 is SGHNT, CDR2 YYREEE (reference sequence). The CDR3 sequence is 14 residues long.